What follows are 7 T cell receptor beta chains derived from one specimen sequenced in a study of identical twins. TCRdb re-called the 5' RACE reads through MiXCR, storing one row per CDR3 protein. The sample includes approximately 150,000 distinct CDR3 sequences, 3% to 4% of them seen just once. The sample was memory T cells sorted from blood. Receptors were obtained from a man between 18 and 35 years old in good health.

In this sample, this clonotype turned up many times. The genes are TRBV11-2 and TRBJ1-6; D call uncertain. V was clipped by 3 bases and J by 13 bases, with 16 bases between them. This CDR3 has 14 residues. Germline lookup yields CDR1 SGHAT and CDR2 FQNNGV. Here the CDR3 reads CASSFEAVLRPLHF. CDR3 coding DNA: TGTGCCAGCAGCTTTGAGGCAGTTCTGAGGCCCCTCCACTTT.

At least ten counts were recorded for this clonotype. The chain uses TRBV4-3 and TRBJ2-7, with 9 bases that match TRBD2. The V segment lost 4 bases and the J segment 1 base; nucleotides outside the gene matches: 8. The CDR3 runs to 16 residues. Germline values: CDR1 LGHNA, CDR2 YSLEER. The CDR3 nucleotides are TGCGCCAGCAGCCCAAAAAATAGCGGGGGTTCCTACGAGCAGTACTTC. It translates to CASSPKNSGGSYEQYF.

This clonotype was recorded at least ten times. The genes are TRBV12-3 or TRBV12-4 and TRBJ1-3; 8 bases align to TRBD1. This CDR3 is built from 13 residues. The ends lost 2 bases at V and 7 bases at J; junction bases unmatched: 1. The CDR3 loop is CASSLNRGNTIYF. The CDR3 DNA reads as TGTGCCAGCAGTTTAAACAGGGGGAACACCATATATTTT.

This clonotype came up many times. The rearrangement links TRBV6-5 to TRBJ2-7, with D tentatively TRBD2 (6 bases). The germline V gene encodes CDR1 MNHEY and CDR2 SVGAGI. The CDR3 length is 15 residues. V was trimmed by 2 bases and J by 4 bases, leaving 15 bases between them. CDR3 DNA sequence: TGTGCCAGCAGTTACCGGGACTGGGCGGGTTACGAGCAGTACTTC. Residues: CASSYRDWAGYEQYF.

This clonotype has at least ten counts. The chain uses TRBV7-3 and TRBJ2-7; D tentatively reads TRBD1 or TRBD2 (6 bases each). CDR3 length equals 13 residues. Germline V gene sequence: CDR1 SGHTA, CDR2 FQGTGA. Trimming took 6 bases from V and 7 from J, leaving 16 bases between them. CDR3 amino acids: CASSSPEGGEQYF. In DNA, the CDR3 is TGTGCCAGCAGTTCCCCTGAGGGGGGTGAGCAGTACTTC.

This clonotype occurred many times. The chain uses TRBV6-5 and TRBJ1-6, with unresolved D. Germline-derived CDR1 and CDR2 are MNHEY and SVGAGI. The CDR3 spans 17 residues. V lost 0 bases to trimming and J lost 7 bases, with 16 bases between them. The CDR3 sequence: CASSYSLRTGANSPLHF. CDR3 nucleotides: TGTGCCAGCAGTTACTCCCTAAGGACCGGCGCAAATTCACCCCTCCACTTT.

This clonotype occurred many times. This rearrangement joins TRBV20-1 to TRBJ2-3, with D unclear. CDR1 is DFQATT and CDR2 is SNEGSKA in the germline V gene (reference sequence). The V gene lost 4 bases and the J gene lost 10 bases, with 6 bases spanning the gap. This CDR3 has 9 amino acids. This CDR3 is CSATAAQYF. The CDR3 nucleotides read TGCAGTGCTACGGCGGCGCAGTATTTT.